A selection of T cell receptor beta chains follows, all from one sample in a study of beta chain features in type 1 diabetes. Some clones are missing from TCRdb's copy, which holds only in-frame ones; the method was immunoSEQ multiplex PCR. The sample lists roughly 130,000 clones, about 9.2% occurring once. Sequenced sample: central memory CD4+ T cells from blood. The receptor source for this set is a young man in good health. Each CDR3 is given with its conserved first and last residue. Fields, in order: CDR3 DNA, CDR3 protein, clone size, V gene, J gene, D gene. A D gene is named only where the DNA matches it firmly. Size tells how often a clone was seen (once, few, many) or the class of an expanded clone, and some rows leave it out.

CDR3nt: TGTGCCAGCAGCGCAAAAGATACGCAGTATTTT; CDR3aa: CASSAKDTQYF; abundance: .; v_gene: TRBV9; j_gene: TRBJ2-3; d_gene: .
CDR3nt: TGTGCCAGCAGCCCAGCCCAGGGAAGCACAGATACGCAGTATTTT; CDR3aa: CASSPAQGSTDTQYF; abundance: once; v_gene: TRBV7-6; j_gene: TRBJ2-3; d_gene: .
CDR3nt: TGTGCCAGCAGTTTGAGGACAGGGCAGCACGAGCAGTACTTC; CDR3aa: CASSLRTGQHEQYF; abundance: .; v_gene: TRBV27; j_gene: TRBJ2-7; d_gene: TRBD1
CDR3nt: TGTGCCAGCAGCCCGGGAAGAAACAATGAGCAGTTCTTC; CDR3aa: CASSPGRNNEQFF; abundance: many; v_gene: TRBV14; j_gene: TRBJ2-1; d_gene: .
CDR3nt: TGTGCCAGCAGTTTAACCGGGACAGAAATTTATGGCTACACCTTC; CDR3aa: CASSLTGTEIYGYTF; abundance: .; v_gene: TRBV6-5; j_gene: TRBJ1-2; d_gene: TRBD1
CDR3nt: TGTGCCAGCAGGCCACTAGCGGGGGGGAGATACGAGCAGTACTTC; CDR3aa: CASRPLAGGRYEQYF; abundance: few; v_gene: TRBV2; j_gene: TRBJ2-7; d_gene: TRBD2
CDR3nt: TGTGCCTGGAGTCCTAGCGGGGCCTACAATGAGCAGTTCTTC; CDR3aa: CAWSPSGAYNEQFF; abundance: .; v_gene: TRBV30; j_gene: TRBJ2-1; d_gene: TRBD2
CDR3nt: TGTGCCAGCAGCACAGACACCGGGGAGCTGTTTTTT; CDR3aa: CASSTDTGELFF; abundance: once; v_gene: TRBV7-9; j_gene: TRBJ2-2; d_gene: .
CDR3nt: TGTGCCAGCAGTCGCAAGGGACAGGGGGACAATTCACCCCTCCACTTT; CDR3aa: CASSRKGQGDNSPLHF; abundance: few; v_gene: TRBV27; j_gene: TRBJ1-6; d_gene: TRBD1
CDR3nt: TGTGCCAGCAGCCAAGCACGAGGGGGAGTTCAAGCGTACGAGCAGTACTTC; CDR3aa: CASSQARGGVQAYEQYF; abundance: .; v_gene: TRBV4-2; j_gene: TRBJ2-7; d_gene: .
CDR3nt: TGCGCCAGCAGCCCGGGACTAGCGGGCAATGAGCAGTTCTTC; CDR3aa: CASSPGLAGNEQFF; abundance: .; v_gene: TRBV5-1; j_gene: TRBJ2-1; d_gene: TRBD2
CDR3nt: TGCGCCAGCAGCTTGTGGGGCGAAGTCCGAGCTAACTATGGCTACACCTTC; CDR3aa: CASSLWGEVRANYGYTF; abundance: few; v_gene: TRBV5-1; j_gene: TRBJ1-2; d_gene: .
CDR3nt: TGTGCCAGCAGCCCCGTAGCGGGGGGAAAAGATACGCAGTATTTT; CDR3aa: CASSPVAGGKDTQYF; abundance: .; v_gene: TRBV7-9; j_gene: TRBJ2-3; d_gene: TRBD2
CDR3nt: TGTGCCAGCAGCTTGAACTGGAGCTCCTACGAGCAGTACTTC; CDR3aa: CASSLNWSSYEQYF; abundance: .; v_gene: TRBV7-9; j_gene: TRBJ2-7; d_gene: .
CDR3nt: TGTGCCAGCAATCGTTGGGGAGAAGGAACCTACGAGCAGTACTTC; CDR3aa: CASNRWGEGTYEQYF; abundance: few; v_gene: TRBV6-6; j_gene: TRBJ2-7; d_gene: .
CDR3nt: TGCGCCAGCAGCCAAGGCTGGACTCCCTATGGCTACACCTTC; CDR3aa: CASSQGWTPYGYTF; abundance: few; v_gene: TRBV4-1; j_gene: TRBJ1-2; d_gene: .
CDR3nt: TGTGCCAGCATCTTTGGGACTTCTTACAATGAGCAGTTCTTC; CDR3aa: CASIFGTSYNEQFF; abundance: few; v_gene: TRBV7-8; j_gene: TRBJ2-1; d_gene: .
CDR3nt: TGTGCCTGGGGCGCGGGGAGCGGTCAAGAGACCCAGTACTTC; CDR3aa: CAWGAGSGQETQYF; abundance: few; v_gene: TRBV30; j_gene: TRBJ2-5; d_gene: .
CDR3nt: TGTGCCAGCAGTTTGGCGGCGGGACAGGGGCATGGCTACACCTTC; CDR3aa: CASSLAAGQGHGYTF; abundance: .; v_gene: TRBV27; j_gene: TRBJ1-2; d_gene: TRBD1
CDR3nt: TGTGCCAGCAGCTTAGGCGTGACTAGCGGGGAGACCCAGTACTTC; CDR3aa: CASSLGVTSGETQYF; abundance: few; v_gene: TRBV7-2; j_gene: TRBJ2-5; d_gene: TRBD2
CDR3nt: TGCAGCGTTGATGTGGGACAGGGAACCCACGAGCAGTACTTC; CDR3aa: CSVDVGQGTHEQYF; abundance: few; v_gene: TRBV29-1; j_gene: TRBJ2-7; d_gene: TRBD1
CDR3nt: TGCGCCAGCAGCTTGTGGGGACAGGGAAACACCGGGGAGCTGTTTTTT; CDR3aa: CASSLWGQGNTGELFF; abundance: few; v_gene: TRBV5-1; j_gene: TRBJ2-2; d_gene: TRBD1
CDR3nt: TGTGCCAGCAGCGAGGGGGGCGGGGGAGGCACAGATACGCAGTATTTT; CDR3aa: CASSEGGGGGTDTQYF; abundance: few; v_gene: TRBV9; j_gene: TRBJ2-3; d_gene: .
CDR3nt: TGCGCCAGCAGCGAGTCAAATTACGAGCAGTACTTC; CDR3aa: CASSESNYEQYF; abundance: .; v_gene: TRBV5-1; j_gene: TRBJ2-7; d_gene: .
CDR3nt: TGTGCCAGCAGCTGGACTAGCGGGGGGGCCGGTTTAGTGTACAATGAGCAGTTCTTC; CDR3aa: CASSWTSGGAGLVYNEQFF; abundance: .; v_gene: TRBV7-2; j_gene: TRBJ2-1; d_gene: TRBD2
CDR3nt: TGTGCCAGCAGCTTGGACAGTAGGAACACTGAAGCTTTCTTT; CDR3aa: CASSLDSRNTEAFF; abundance: few; v_gene: TRBV5-4; j_gene: TRBJ1-1; d_gene: .
CDR3nt: TGTGCCAGCAGCTTACGTGGTGTTTCAGGGAATGGTTCACCCCTCCACTTT; CDR3aa: CASSLRGVSGNGSPLHF; abundance: few; v_gene: TRBV7-8; j_gene: TRBJ1-6; d_gene: .